Shown below are 24 T cell receptor beta chains from a single sample sequenced in a study of T cell repertoires in cytomegalovirus infection. TCRdb reprocessed the reads with MiXCR, giving one entry per CDR3 protein. The sample has fewer than 1,000,000 distinct CDR3 sequences, roughly 30% seen once; the top ten hold 13%. The antigens for these receptors are not known. This material consisted of cultured CD8+ T cells from PBMCs, taken from culture after CMV antigen stimulation. The origin of the receptors is a human donor in good health (CMV status not recorded). Some clones in this sample may be carry-over from other donors' samples.

The V gene is TRBV15, the J gene TRBJ1-1; D unclear. The CDR3 spans 13 residues. Germline V lookup: CDR1 LNHNV, CDR2 YYDKDF (reference sequence). V lost 8 bases and J 4 bases, leaving 14 bases between the germline ends. CDR3 DNA sequence: TGTGCCACCCGACTTGGTACGTCCACTGAAGCTTTCTTT. Amino acids: CATRLGTSTEAFF. The full variable domain, its missing parts supplied by reference TRBV15 and TRBJ1-1, is DAMVIQNPRYQVTQFGKPVTLSCSQTLNHNVMYWYQQKSSQAPKLLFHYYDKDFNNEADTPDNFQSRRPNTSFCFLDIRSPGLGDTAMYLCATRLGTSTEAFFGQGTRLTVV.

In its sample, this clonotype was seen a few times. This chain joins TRBV2 and TRBJ2-7; D is uncertain. V was pared by 3 bases and J by 2 bases, with 8 bases between. This CDR3 is built from 13 residues. The germline V gene encodes CDR1 SNHLY and CDR2 FYNNEI. This CDR3 is CASSDFSAYEQYF. CDR3 sequence (DNA): TGTGCCAGCAGTGACTTCAGTGCCTACGAGCAGTACTTC. The full variable domain, its missing parts supplied by reference TRBV2 and TRBJ2-7, is EPEVTQTPSHQVTQMGQEVILRCVPISNHLYFYWYRQILGQKVEFLVSFYNNEISEKSEIFDDQFSVERPDGSNFTLKIRSTKLEDSAMYFCASSDFSAYEQYFGPGTRLTVT.

A few counts support this clonotype. The CDR3 bases are TGTGCCAGCAGTGGGACTAGCGGGGGTTTCAAAAACATTCAGTACTTC. It yields the protein CASSGTSGGFKNIQYF. The chain employs TRBV6-5 and TRBJ2-4; 14 bases agree with TRBD2. Losses at the gene ends were 5 bases for V and 3 bases for J; bases not matched to a gene: 3. The CDR3 contains 16 residues. Germline V gene data show CDR1 as MNHEY and CDR2 as SVGAGI.

This chain uses TRBV20-1 with TRBJ2-3; D not resolved. Germline V gene lookup returns CDR1 DFQATT and CDR2 SNEGSKA (reference sequence). Deletions cut 6 bases from V and 5 bases from J, with 9 bases between. The CDR3 is 11 residues long. CDR3 protein: CSARIVDTQYF. In nucleotides, the CDR3 is TGCAGTGCCAGAATCGTAGATACGCAGTATTTT.

The chain combines TRBV2 with TRBJ2-1; maybe TRBD1 (6 bases). The CDR3 runs 12 residues. Germline V gives CDR1 SNHLY, CDR2 FYNNEI. V was pared by 4 bases and J by 10 bases, with 11 bases between. The CDR3 DNA sequence: TGTGCCAGCAGTGGCCGGACAGACGAGCAGTTCTTC. Translated, it gives CASSGRTDEQFF.

This clonotype appeared many times. This chain uses TRBV7-6 with TRBJ1-1; unclear D gene. CDR1 SGHVS and CDR2 FNYEAQ come from the germline V gene. This CDR3 comprises 18 residues. Trimming took off 11 bases at V and 2 bases at J, with 30 bases between the two ends. CDR3 loop: CAATQLRNRAPANTEAFF. CDR3 coding DNA: TGTGCCGCAACTCAACTGAGGAACCGCGCGCCGGCCAACACTGAAGCTTTCTTT.

V gene TRBV19 combines with J gene TRBJ2-7; D may be TRBD1 (6 bases). Trimming stripped 1 base from V and 4 bases from J, with 14 bases between. This CDR3 spans 15 amino acids. The germline V gene has CDR1 LNHDA and CDR2 SQIVND (reference sequence). CDR3 loop: CASSIAGTNPYEQYF. The CDR3 DNA reads as TGTGCCAGTAGTATAGCGGGGACAAATCCTTACGAGCAGTACTTC.

A remark on this clonotype: At one end the junction does not follow the germline gene, possibly because of a read error. The chain has TRBV4-1 and TRBJ2-5; TRBD2 matches at 7 bases. The CDR3 is 16 residues long. Germline V gene data show CDR1 as MGHRA and CDR2 as YSYEKL. The CDR3 spells CANSQDYGLVTETQYF. The CDR3 region has the DNA TGCGCCAACAGCCAAGATTACGGACTAGTTACGGAGACCCAGTACTTC.

This clonotype has only a few counts. The chain's CDR3 is CASSQDVAGEQYV. The CDR3 DNA sequence: TGCGCCAGCAGCCAAGATGTAGCGGGAGAGCAGTACGTC. The chain recombines TRBV4-1 with TRBJ2-7; 8 bases line up with TRBD2. The CDR3 is 13 amino acids. Per the germline V gene, CDR1 is MGHRA and CDR2 is YSYEKL. The trim removed 0 bases at V and 7 bases at J, leaving 2 bases unmatched.

This clonotype was recorded a few times. The V call is TRBV7-9, the J call TRBJ1-1; no clear D. Per the germline V gene, CDR1 is SEHNR and CDR2 is FQNEAQ (reference sequence). The CDR3 loop spans 14 amino acids. Trimming left V 1 base short and J 11 bases short, with 17 bases between. The CDR3 protein is CASSLVQAEGVAFF. The CDR3 nucleotides are TGTGCCAGCAGCTTAGTTCAGGCCGAGGGTGTGGCTTTCTTT.

This clonotype was picked up a small number of times. V and J are TRBV20-1 and TRBJ2-3, with unresolved D. Germline assignment: CDR1 DFQATT and CDR2 SNEGSKA (reference sequence). Trimming took off 3 bases at V and 0 bases at J, with 13 bases between the two ends. CDR3 length equals 15 residues. The CDR3: CSASRSTYSTDTQYF. The CDR3 DNA is TGCAGTGCTAGTCGTTCCACCTATAGCACAGATACGCAGTATTTT.

This clonotype was observed a few times. This chain's CDR3 is CASSALGAGELFF. Written as DNA, the CDR3 is TGTGCCAGCAGTGCGCTAGGTGCCGGGGAGCTGTTTTTT. The rearrangement joins TRBV6-1 to TRBJ2-2; no clear D gene. The CDR3 consists of 13 residues. Trimming removed 4 bases at V and 6 bases at J, with 9 bases between. Germline assignment: CDR1 MNHNS and CDR2 SASEGT.

The DNA for the CDR3 is TGTGCCAGCAACTCAATGCGGGATCCCGACAATGAGCAGTTCTTC. Translated: CASNSMRDPDNEQFF. The J gene is TRBJ2-1, the V gene TRBV11-1, with D perhaps TRBD2 (6 bases). The germline CDR1 and CDR2 sequences are SGHAT and FQDESV (reference sequence). This CDR3 region has 15 residues. V lost 7 bases and J lost 5, with 18 bases in between.

This clonotype was seen ten or more times. The rearrangement links TRBV7-8 to TRBJ2-7; a weak D match, TRBD2 (6 bases). Germline V gene data show CDR1 as SGHVS and CDR2 as FQNEAQ. CDR3 length: 14 amino acids. Trimming left V 2 bases short and J 6 bases short, with 14 bases between. The CDR3 sequence: CASSLSGTAREQYF. Here the CDR3 DNA reads TGTGCCAGCAGCTTATCCGGGACTGCCCGCGAGCAGTACTTC.

This clonotype has a count of ten or more. The CDR3 bases are TGTGCCAGCAGCTTAGTCCCCCCGGGACAGGGGGCCTGGTACCAAGAGACCCAGTACTTC. As protein: CASSLVPPGQGAWYQETQYF. The V gene is TRBV7-8, the J gene TRBJ2-5, with TRBD1 matching 12 bases. The germline gives CDR1 SGHVS, CDR2 FQNEAQ. The CDR3 has 20 residues. V was pared by 1 base and J by 0 bases, with 12 bases of the junction left unmatched.

This clonotype was seen many times. This chain's CDR3 is CASSFSRYEQYF. The CDR3 DNA is TGTGCCAGCAGCTTTTCTCGCTACGAGCAGTACTTC. The chain has TRBV7-8 and TRBJ2-7; no clear D gene. CDR1 is SGHVS, CDR2 FQNEAQ, per germline. Trimming shortened V by 3 bases and J by 3 bases, and 6 bases separated the two germline ends. This CDR3 has 12 residues.

This clonotype was counted many times. The gene calls are TRBV7-2 and TRBJ2-7, with D perhaps TRBD1 or TRBD2 (5 bases each). The V and J ends lost 5 bases and 2 bases respectively, with 10 bases between them. The germline V gene has CDR1 SGHTA and CDR2 FQGNSA. CDR3 length: 13 residues. The chain's CDR3 is CASSPGSAYEQYV. In DNA form, the CDR3 reads TGTGCCAGCAGCCCAGGGAGTGCCTACGAGCAGTACGTC.

The table lists this clonotype with many counts. This chain connects TRBV7-6 to TRBJ2-7; D could derive from TRBD1 or TRBD2 (5 bases each). Germline assignment: CDR1 SGHVS and CDR2 FNYEAQ. CDR3 length: 16 residues. V dropped 5 bases and J dropped 0 bases, with 17 bases sitting between them. CDR3 in amino acids: CASSRDRDGGSYEQYV. Here the CDR3 DNA reads TGTGCCAGCAGCCGCGACCGGGACGGAGGCTCCTACGAGCAGTACGTC.

The V call is TRBV27, the J call TRBJ1-6; D gene unclear. Trimming took off 3 bases at V and 7 bases at J, with 10 bases between the two ends. The germline V gene encodes CDR1 MNHEY and CDR2 SMNVEV (reference sequence). The CDR3 length is 14 residues. The CDR3 protein is CASSLSNLNSPLHF. Here the CDR3 DNA reads TGTGCCAGCAGTTTGTCAAACTTAAATTCACCCCTCCACTTT.

The chain carries TRBV4-1 and TRBJ2-7; 7 positions match TRBD2. V lost 2 bases to trimming and J lost 1 base; unmatched junction nucleotides: 2. Germline CDR1 reads MGHRA; CDR2 reads YSYEKL. The CDR3 loop spans 14 amino acids. In DNA form, the CDR3 reads TGCGCCAGCAGCCAACGGGAGGCTTCCTACGAGCAGTACTTC. As protein: CASSQREASYEQYF.

V is TRBV6-5 and J is TRBJ2-1; D tentatively reads TRBD1 or TRBD2 (5 bases each). V was clipped by 2 bases and J by 8 bases, with 10 bases between them. CDR3 length equals 13 residues. Germline CDR1 and CDR2: MNHEY and SVGAGI. CDR3 in amino acids: CASSYLQGHEQFF. The DNA for the CDR3 is TGTGCCAGCAGTTACCTGCAGGGACATGAGCAGTTCTTC.

The CDR3 DNA reads TGTGCCAGCAGTTTCGGGACTAAGGCTGAGCAGTTCTTC. Its translation: CASSFGTKAEQFF. The gene calls are TRBV27 and TRBJ2-1, with 7 nucleotides matching TRBD2. CDR1 is MNHEY and CDR2 is SMNVEV in the germline V gene (reference sequence). This CDR3 is 13 amino acids long. J was trimmed by 9 bases and V by 3 bases; bases with no gene match: 5.

This clonotype showed up just a few times. The gene calls are TRBV28 and TRBJ1-1; D might be TRBD1 (5 bases). The CDR3 sequence is 13 residues long. Between the trimmed V and J ends, which lost 9 bases and 1 base, there was a span of 12 bases. Germline assignment: CDR1 MDHEN and CDR2 SYDVKM. The DNA for the CDR3 is TGTGCCAGTCAAGGGGCGGAGAACACTGAAGCTTTCTTT. Encoded protein: CASQGAENTEAFF.

The J gene is TRBJ1-6, the V gene TRBV11-1; 8 nucleotides line up with TRBD1. Per the germline V gene, CDR1 is SGHAT and CDR2 is FQDESV (reference sequence). V lost 7 bases, J lost 1 base, and 9 bases stayed unmatched. The CDR3 runs to 17 residues. The CDR3 loop reads CASTMGRQGSYNSPLHF. DNA of the CDR3: TGTGCCAGCACCATGGGGAGACAGGGGTCCTATAATTCACCCCTCCACTTT.